This T cell receptor beta chain was captured in a study of T cell responses to AZD1222 COVID-19 vaccine (dated by TCRdb to the early 2020s). About the full investigation: Because spike-specific TCR depth and breadth did not differ between the two schedules, AZD1222 recipients who got a second dose at roughly 4 weeks were pooled with those who got a second dose at roughly 12 weeks. A total of more than 230 trial participants underwent TCR sequencing, of whom some 210 received two doses of AZD1222 and about 25 received two doses of the MenACWY control vaccine. Trial participants were enrolled by age into 18-55, 56-69 and 70-plus year subgroups, with roughly 150, 30 and 60 TCR-sequenced participants respectively.

The CDR3 regions of human TCRbeta chains were subjected to immunosequencing. The authors' pipeline ran thus. Repertoire TCRs were matched against a reference library of SARS-CoV-2-specific TCRs generated with the MIRA antigen-specificity platform. Breadth was defined as the fraction of unique TCRs that were SARS-CoV-2-associated, and depth was defined as the fraction of total T cells that were SARS-CoV-2-associated. Using the MIRA data, every spike-specific TCR was mapped to the spike region that the TCR reacted to and assigned to either a CD4 or a CD8 class. Log10-transformed breadth and depth values were compared by one-way ANOVA with Sidak's multiple comparisons tests. Held by TCRdb, this immuneACCESS table contains in-frame sequences only and omits some clones. Under half of the omission traces to an unresolved V gene where checked; the cause of the rest is unknown. The DNA gave D and trimming, while V, J and clone size come from that table. Present in this sample are tens of thousands of clones, more than 75% of which were seen just once. In total, the top ten clones hold around 20% of the sample.

Study-wide findings and limitations: Only five to seven AZD1222 recipients were SARS-CoV-2 seropositive at baseline, limiting conclusions about previously exposed vaccinees. After two AZD1222 doses, both the breadth and the depth of spike-specific TCRs were significantly higher than at day 0 and than in MenACWY recipients. Reportedly, close to half of the unique spike-specific TCRs recognized epitopes lying outside the regions that are mutated in the B.1.351 and B.1.1.7 variants. Participants were mostly white British, with more females than males. The authors suggested clonal diversity may have been underestimated. No day 14 peak-response samples were available, so repertoires were characterized only after the peak T cell response. The vaccine-associated CD4 TCRs covered the entire spike protein, and the dominant responses fell in regions 160-218 and 743-854. In the small 56-69-year group, the increase in depth fell short of significance, most likely because of low power.

The table lists this clone with a count of one. Its antigen is still unknown. Base quality data are lacking; no much larger clone is found one base away. The time point tag for this specimen amounts to: baseline before first vaccination. The vaccinee samples were drawn from two UK trials, COV001 and COV002, one of which was a single-blind randomized controlled phase 2/3 trial testing AZD1222 (ChAdOx1 nCoV-19) in healthy adults. For TCRbeta chain sequencing, PBMC samples were collected from trial participants at day 0 and at day 28 after the second dose. CDR1 SGHRS and CDR2 YFSETQ are derived from the germline V gene. The CDR3, from cysteine to phenylalanine, totals 15 residues. Just the 45-base CDR3 DNA is kept, in frame starting at base 1. Trimming takes 7 bases from V and 1 base from J, and the germline ends sit 12 bases apart.

Source: peripheral blood, taken on day 0 of AZD1222 vaccination. This receptor was taken from an adult in good health. The V gene is TRBV5-1 and the J gene is TRBJ2-6, and possibly TRBD2, on 6 matching bases. This receptor carries the CDR3 CASYDGGSGANVLTF. The nucleotide sequence reads TGCGCCAGCTATGATGGGGGGTCTGGGGCCAACGTCCTGACTTTC.